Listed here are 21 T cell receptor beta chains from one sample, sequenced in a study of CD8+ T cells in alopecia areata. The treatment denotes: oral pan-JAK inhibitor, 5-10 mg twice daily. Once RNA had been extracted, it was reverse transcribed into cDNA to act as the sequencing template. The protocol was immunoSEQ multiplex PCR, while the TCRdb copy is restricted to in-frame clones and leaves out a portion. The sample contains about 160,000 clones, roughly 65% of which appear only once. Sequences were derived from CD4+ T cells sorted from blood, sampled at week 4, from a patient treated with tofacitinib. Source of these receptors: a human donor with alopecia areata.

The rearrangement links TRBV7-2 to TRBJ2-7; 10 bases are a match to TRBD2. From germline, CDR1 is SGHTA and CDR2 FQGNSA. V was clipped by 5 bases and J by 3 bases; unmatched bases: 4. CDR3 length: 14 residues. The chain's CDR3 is CASSESSGGYEQYF. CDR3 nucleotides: TGTGCCAGCAGCGAATCTAGCGGGGGCTACGAGCAGTACTTC.

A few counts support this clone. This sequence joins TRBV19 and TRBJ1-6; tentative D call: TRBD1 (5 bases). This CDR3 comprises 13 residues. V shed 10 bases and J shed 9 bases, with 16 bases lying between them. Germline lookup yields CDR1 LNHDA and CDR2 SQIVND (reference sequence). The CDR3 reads CATRRGFGSPLHF. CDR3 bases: TGTGCCACCAGGCGGGGGTTCGGTTCACCCCTCCACTTT. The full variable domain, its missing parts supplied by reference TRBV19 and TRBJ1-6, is DGGITQSPKYLFRKEGQNVTLSCEQNLNHDAMYWYRQDPGQGLRLIYYSQIVNDFQKGDIAEGYSVSREKKESFPLTVTSAQKNPTAFYLCATRRGFGSPLHFGNGTRLTVT.

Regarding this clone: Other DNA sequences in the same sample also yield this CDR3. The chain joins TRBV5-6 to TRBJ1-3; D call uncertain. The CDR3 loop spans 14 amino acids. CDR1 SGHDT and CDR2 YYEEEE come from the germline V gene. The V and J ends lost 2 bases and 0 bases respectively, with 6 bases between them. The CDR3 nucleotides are TGTGCCAGCAGCTTTAGGTTCTCTGGAAACACCATATATTTT. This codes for CASSFRFSGNTIYF.

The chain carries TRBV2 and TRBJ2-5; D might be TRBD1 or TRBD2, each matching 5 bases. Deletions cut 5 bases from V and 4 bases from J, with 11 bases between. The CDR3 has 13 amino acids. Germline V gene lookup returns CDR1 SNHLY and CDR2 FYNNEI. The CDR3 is CASSRDQGETQYF. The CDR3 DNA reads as TGTGCCAGCAGTCGGGACCAGGGAGAGACCCAGTACTTC.

The CDR3 sequence: CAVYRGLASTDTQYF. As DNA, the CDR3 is TGTGCCGTATACCGGGGACTAGCCTCGACAGATACGCAGTATTTT. This rearrangement joins TRBV10-3 to TRBJ2-3; 9 bases are a match to TRBD2. This CDR3 is 15 amino acids long. Germline CDR1 ENHRY, CDR2 SYGVKD. The V segment lost 11 bases and the J segment 3 bases; nucleotides outside the gene matches: 12.

The CDR3: CASSSAGGRNGYTF. The CDR3 nucleotides are TGTGCCAGCAGCTCGGCAGGGGGCAGGAATGGCTACACCTTC. The genes are TRBV5-6 and TRBJ1-2, with 8 positions matching TRBD1. V shed 3 bases and J 6 bases; nucleotides not matched to a gene: 7. Germline V gene data show CDR1 as SGHDT and CDR2 as YYEEEE. The CDR3 is 14 amino acids.

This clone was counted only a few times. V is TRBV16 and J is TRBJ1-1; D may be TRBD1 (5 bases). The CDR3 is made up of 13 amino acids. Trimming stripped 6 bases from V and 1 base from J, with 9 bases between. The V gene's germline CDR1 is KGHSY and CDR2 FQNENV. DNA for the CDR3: TGTGCCAGCAGTTCCGACAGGAACACTGAAGCTTTCTTT. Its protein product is CASSSDRNTEAFF.

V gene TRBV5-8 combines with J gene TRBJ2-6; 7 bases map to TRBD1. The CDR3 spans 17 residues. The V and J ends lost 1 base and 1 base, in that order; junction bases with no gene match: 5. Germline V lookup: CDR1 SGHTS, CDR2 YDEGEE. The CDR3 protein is CASSLTGASSGANVLTF. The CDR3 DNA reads TGTGCCAGCAGCTTGACAGGGGCGAGTTCTGGGGCCAACGTCCTGACTTTC.

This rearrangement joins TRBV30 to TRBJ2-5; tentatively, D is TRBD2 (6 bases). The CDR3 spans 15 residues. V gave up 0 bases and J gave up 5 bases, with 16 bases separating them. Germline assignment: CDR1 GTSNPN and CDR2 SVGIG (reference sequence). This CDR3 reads CAWSVGGAYGETQYF. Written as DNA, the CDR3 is TGTGCCTGGAGTGTCGGCGGGGCTTACGGGGAGACCCAGTACTTC. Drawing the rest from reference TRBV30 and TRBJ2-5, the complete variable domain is SQTIHQWPATLVQPVGSPLSLECTVEGTSNPNLYWYRQAAGRGLQLLFYSVGIGQISSEVPQNLSASRPQDRQFILSSKKLLLSDSGFYLCAWSVGGAYGETQYFGPGTRLLVL.

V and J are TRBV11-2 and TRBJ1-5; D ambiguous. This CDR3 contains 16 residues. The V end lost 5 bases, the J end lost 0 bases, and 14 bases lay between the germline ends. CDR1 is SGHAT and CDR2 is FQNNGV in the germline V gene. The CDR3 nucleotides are TGTGCCAGCAGCCGATGGACGGGTCCTAGCAATCAGCCCCAGCATTTT. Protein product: CASSRWTGPSNQPQHF.

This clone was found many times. CDR3 in DNA: TGTGCCAGTAGTATCGGACTAGACTACGAGCAGTACTTC. Protein product: CASSIGLDYEQYF. The chain couples TRBV19 to TRBJ2-7; TRBD2 matches 7 bases. J gave up 3 bases and V 3 bases, and 2 bases lay outside the gene matches. The germline V gene encodes CDR1 LNHDA and CDR2 SQIVND (reference sequence). The length of the CDR3 is 13 residues.

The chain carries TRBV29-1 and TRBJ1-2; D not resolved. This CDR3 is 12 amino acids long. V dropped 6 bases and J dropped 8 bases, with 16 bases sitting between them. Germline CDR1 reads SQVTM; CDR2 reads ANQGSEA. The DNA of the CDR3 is TGCAGCGTCACCGGGTCCGGGAGAGGCTACACCTTC. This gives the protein CSVTGSGRGYTF.

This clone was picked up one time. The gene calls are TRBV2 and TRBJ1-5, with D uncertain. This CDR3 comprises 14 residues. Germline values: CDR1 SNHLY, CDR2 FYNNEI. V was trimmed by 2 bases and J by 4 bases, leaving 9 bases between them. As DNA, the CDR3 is TGTGCCAGCAGTGAAACGGAGAGGAATCAGCCCCAGCATTTT. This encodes CASSETERNQPQHF. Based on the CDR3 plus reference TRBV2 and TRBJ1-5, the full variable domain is EPEVTQTPSHQVTQMGQEVILRCVPISNHLYFYWYRQILGQKVEFLVSFYNNEISEKSEIFDDQFSVERPDGSNFTLKIRSTKLEDSAMYFCASSETERNQPQHFGDGTRLSIL.

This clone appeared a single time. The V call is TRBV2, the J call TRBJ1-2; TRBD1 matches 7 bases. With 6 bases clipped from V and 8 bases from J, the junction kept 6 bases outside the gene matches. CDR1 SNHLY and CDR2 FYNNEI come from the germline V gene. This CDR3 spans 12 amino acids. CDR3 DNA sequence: TGTGCCAGCAGGACAGGGCCGAGGGGCTACACCTTC. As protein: CASRTGPRGYTF.

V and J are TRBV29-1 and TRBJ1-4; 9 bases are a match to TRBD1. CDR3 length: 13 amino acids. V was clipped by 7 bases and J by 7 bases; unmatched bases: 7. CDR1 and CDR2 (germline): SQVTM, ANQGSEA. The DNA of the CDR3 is TGCAGCGCCTACAGGGGGCGGGGTGAAAAACTGTTTTTT. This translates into CSAYRGRGEKLFF.

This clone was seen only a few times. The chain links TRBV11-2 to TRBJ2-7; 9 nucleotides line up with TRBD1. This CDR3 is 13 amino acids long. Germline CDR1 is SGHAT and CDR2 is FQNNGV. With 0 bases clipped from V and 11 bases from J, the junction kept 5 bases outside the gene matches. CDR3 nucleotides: TGTGCCAGCAGCTTAGAGAGGGACAGGGTTGAGTACTTC. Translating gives CASSLERDRVEYF.

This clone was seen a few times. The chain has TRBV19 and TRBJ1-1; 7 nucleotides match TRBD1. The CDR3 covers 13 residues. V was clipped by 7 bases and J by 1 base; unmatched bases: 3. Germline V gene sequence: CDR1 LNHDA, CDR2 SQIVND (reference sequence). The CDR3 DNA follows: TGTGCCAGTAAGAGGGGGCCGAACACTGAAGCTTTCTTT. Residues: CASKRGPNTEAFF.

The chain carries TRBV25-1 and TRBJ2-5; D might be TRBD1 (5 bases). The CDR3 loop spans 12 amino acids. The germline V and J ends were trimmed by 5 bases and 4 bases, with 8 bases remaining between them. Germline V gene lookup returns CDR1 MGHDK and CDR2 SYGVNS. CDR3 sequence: CASSSGLETQYF. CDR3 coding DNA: TGTGCCAGCAGTTCAGGGCTAGAGACCCAGTACTTC.

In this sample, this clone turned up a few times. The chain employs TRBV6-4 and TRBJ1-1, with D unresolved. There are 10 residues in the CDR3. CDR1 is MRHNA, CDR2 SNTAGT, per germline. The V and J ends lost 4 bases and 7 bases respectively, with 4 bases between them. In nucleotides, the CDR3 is TGTGCCAGCAGTGCCGTTGAAGCTTTCTTT. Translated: CASSAVEAFF.

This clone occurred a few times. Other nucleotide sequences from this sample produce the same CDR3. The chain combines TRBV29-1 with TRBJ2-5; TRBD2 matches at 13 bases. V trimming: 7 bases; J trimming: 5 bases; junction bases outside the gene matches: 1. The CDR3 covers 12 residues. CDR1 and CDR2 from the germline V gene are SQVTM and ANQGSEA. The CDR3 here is CSAGLAGETQYF. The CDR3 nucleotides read TGCAGCGCGGGACTAGCGGGGGAGACCCAGTACTTC.

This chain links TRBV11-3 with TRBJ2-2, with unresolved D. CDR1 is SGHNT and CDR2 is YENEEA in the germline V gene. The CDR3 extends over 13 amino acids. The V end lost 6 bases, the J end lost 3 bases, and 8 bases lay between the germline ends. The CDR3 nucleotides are TGTGCCAGCAGTCCACACTACACCGGGGAGCTGTTTTTT. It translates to CASSPHYTGELFF. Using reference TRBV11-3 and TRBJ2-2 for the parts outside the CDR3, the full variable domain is EAGVVQSPRYKIIEKKQPVAFWCNPISGHNTLYWYLQNLGQGPELLIRYENEEAVDDSQLPKDRFSAERLKGVDSTLKIQPAELGDSAVYLCASSPHYTGELFFGEGSRLTVL.